Following are 14 T cell receptor beta chains from one sample sequenced in a study of vaccination effects on CD4 cells after COVID-19 (dated by TCRdb to between 2021 and 2023). For these receptors, no antigen is known. Library prep was done by the immunoSEQ multiplex PCR assay. The clones in this table, taken by TCRdb from immuneACCESS, are in-frame only. Not every clone is retained; where verified, under half of the shortfall comes from an unresolved V gene, and the cause of the rest is unknown. This sample comprises 15,000 or so clones, about 76% of them detected only once. Of the sample, approximately 20% falls within the top ten clones. The ViraFEST assay stimulated PBMC with viral peptide pools and then used TCR sequencing to identify antigen-specific CD4+ T cell clonotypes by expansion. After around 11 days of culture, CD4+ T cells were isolated with the EasySep CD4+ T cell isolation kit. Each participant received two doses of an mRNA SARS-CoV-2 vaccine, either BNT162b2 or mRNA-1273.

The sequencing here drew on CD4+ T cells from PBMCs cultured with HCoV-NL63 spike peptides, taken after COVID-19 vaccination. The label giving this sample's cell subset or site can be read as: HCoV-NL63 spike overlapping peptide pool stimulation. These receptors were collected from a human donor who received a COVID-19 vaccine.

The V call is TRBV10-2, the J call TRBJ1-1; D perhaps matches TRBD1 (6 bases). The CDR3 runs to 15 residues. The germline CDR1 and CDR2 sequences are WSHSY and SAAADI. With 4 bases removed from V and 5 bases from J, the gap between germline ends came to 17 bases. The CDR3 loop is CASSGEGGLLTEAFF. The CDR3, as DNA: TGCGCCAGCAGTGGGGAAGGGGGGCTTTTGACTGAAGCTTTCTTT.

This chain links TRBV19 with TRBJ1-2; D might be TRBD1 (5 bases). Per germline, CDR1 LNHDA and CDR2 SQIVND (reference sequence). Trimming removed 3 bases at V and 8 bases at J, with 16 bases between. This CDR3 spans 14 amino acids. CDR3 region: CASSIPGQTRGYTF. The CDR3 DNA follows: TGTGCCAGTAGTATTCCGGGGCAAACGAGGGGCTACACCTTC.

J is TRBJ2-2 and V is TRBV9; 13 bases line up with TRBD2. Germline CDR1 and CDR2: SGDLS and YYNGEE. V gave up 3 bases and J gave up 6 bases; unmatched junction bases: 2. CDR3 size: 15 residues. The DNA for the CDR3 is TGTGCCAGCAGCGAGGGACTAGCGGGACCCGGGGAGCTGTTTTTT. Amino acid sequence: CASSEGLAGPGELFF.

The rearrangement links TRBV7-8 to TRBJ2-3, with 11 bases aligning to TRBD2. V was clipped by 0 bases and J by 13 bases; unmatched bases: 9. CDR3 length equals 15 residues. Germline V gene data show CDR1 as SGHVS and CDR2 as FQNEAQ. The CDR3 protein is CASSLARGLAESEYF. The CDR3 bases are TGTGCCAGCAGCTTAGCGCGGGGACTAGCGGAGTCTGAGTATTTT.

The gene calls are TRBV28 and TRBJ1-1, with D uncertain. This CDR3 has 14 residues. With 1 base removed from V and 10 bases from J, the gap between germline ends came to 16 bases. Germline CDR1 MDHEN, CDR2 SYDVKM. The DNA of the CDR3 is TGTGCCAGCAGTTTATCCGGGGTCGCATTGAGAGCTTTCTTT. Protein product: CASSLSGVALRAFF.

The chain is built from TRBV3-1 (or the pseudogene TRBV3-2) and TRBJ1-5, with D hard to call. Germline loops: CDR1 LGHDT, CDR2 YNNKEL (reference sequence). V was cut by 0 bases and J by 1 base, with 4 bases left in between. The CDR3 covers 14 residues. CDR3 nucleotides: TGTGCCAGCAGCCAAGACACGAGCAATCAGCCCCAGCATTTT. Protein: CASSQDTSNQPQHF.

The J gene is TRBJ1-2, the V gene TRBV6-2 or TRBV6-3; D is perhaps TRBD1 (5 bases). Germline values: CDR1 MNHEY, CDR2 SVGEGT. Deletions cut 6 bases from V and 5 bases from J, with 7 bases between. The CDR3 loop spans 11 amino acids. For the CDR3, the DNA is TGTGCCAGCAGCTCAGGGTATGGCTACACCTTC. Translation gives CASSSGYGYTF.

Written as DNA, the CDR3 is TGTGCCAGCAGCGGCTCTAGCGGGATCTACGAGCAGTACTTC. Amino acids: CASSGSSGIYEQYF. The chain is built from TRBV6-6 and TRBJ2-7, with 9 bases aligning to TRBD2. Germline assignment: CDR1 MNHNY and CDR2 SVGAGI (reference sequence). There are 14 residues in the CDR3. Germline trimming cut 6 bases from V and 3 bases from J; bases unmatched to any gene: 6.

V gene TRBV6-2 or TRBV6-3 combines with J gene TRBJ2-1; 8 bases agree with TRBD2. This CDR3 region has 14 residues. V lost 6 bases and J lost 10; bases outside the gene matches: 11. CDR1 is MNHEY, CDR2 SVGEGT, per germline. CDR3 region: CASSSVAGWEEQFF. CDR3 in DNA: TGTGCCAGCAGCTCCGTAGCGGGATGGGAGGAGCAGTTCTTC.

The CDR3 protein is CASSLAVGDTQYF. CDR3 bases: TGTGCCAGCAGTTTAGCGGTAGGAGATACGCAGTATTTT. The J gene is TRBJ2-3, the V gene TRBV27; D is uncertain. Trimming stripped 2 bases from V and 5 bases from J, with 8 bases between. This CDR3 is 13 amino acids long. Germline CDR1 is MNHEY and CDR2 is SMNVEV (reference sequence).

The chain joins TRBV6-5 to TRBJ1-5; TRBD1 might be the D (6 bases). CDR3 length: 14 residues. CDR1 MNHEY and CDR2 SVGAGI come from the germline V gene. V lost 5 bases to trimming and J lost 5 bases, with 13 bases between them. Here the CDR3 reads CASSTRGAHQPQHF. The CDR3 DNA follows: TGTGCCAGCAGTACCAGGGGAGCCCATCAGCCCCAGCATTTT.

The CDR3: CASSLEGHPYQPQHF. CDR3 nucleotide sequence: TGCGCCAGCAGCTTGGAGGGGCACCCATATCAGCCCCAGCATTTT. The V call is TRBV5-1, the J call TRBJ1-5, with D possibly TRBD1 on 5 matching bases. With 0 bases removed from V and 5 bases from J, the gap between germline ends came to 12 bases. CDR1 is SGHRS and CDR2 is YFSETQ in the germline V gene. This CDR3 spans 15 amino acids.

The V and J genes are TRBV6-5 and TRBJ1-5; maybe TRBD1 (6 bases). CDR3 length: 12 residues. Germline V gene data show CDR1 as MNHEY and CDR2 as SVGAGI. Trimming took 5 bases from V and 14 from J, leaving 16 bases between them. DNA for the CDR3: TGTGCCAGCAGTAGCGAGCAGGGGAGGGAGCATTTT. It specifies CASSSEQGREHF.

This chain joins TRBV5-8 and TRBJ2-3; D gene uncertain. CDR1 SGHTS and CDR2 YDEGEE come from the germline V gene. The CDR3 is 16 residues long. The V gene lost 2 bases and the J gene lost 0 bases, with 13 bases spanning the gap. CDR3 in amino acids: CASSLGDTRSTDTQYF. In DNA form, the CDR3 reads TGTGCCAGCAGCTTAGGAGACACGCGGAGCACAGATACGCAGTATTTT.